This T cell receptor beta chain was captured by sequencing in a study of sequential checkpoint blockade in melanoma. On the study more broadly: Randomization was 1:1 between first-line nivolumab→ipilimumab and ipilimumab→nivolumab. Matched biopsies came pretreatment and at week 13 for around 24 patients. Study-level findings and limits: Mutational load did not correlate with tumor T-cell fraction or clonality. About 30 times likelier clinical benefit followed increased tumor T-cell fraction and clonality.

TCRdb's table, derived via immunoSEQ multiplex PCR, lists solely in-frame clones and lacks some. The table includes approximately 4,800 clones, 20% to 30% detected once. This clone appeared a few times. Its cognate antigen is unknown. Indicated treatment: randomized to nivolumab then ipilimumab (arm A) or the reverse (arm B). Germline V CDR1 and CDR2: LNHNV, YYDKDF (reference sequence). This CDR3 is 14 amino acids long. The V and J ends lost 3 bases and 4 bases respectively, with 10 bases between them. The material sequenced was tumor tissue (inferred from file names), taken from a patient given nivolumab and ipilimumab in sequence. The genes are TRBV15 and TRBJ2-1; D possibly corresponds to TRBD1 (7 bases). The origin of this receptor is a human donor with melanoma. CDR3 amino acids: CATSRGGQYNEQFF. Here the CDR3 DNA reads TGTGCCACCAGCAGGGGGGGACAGTACAATGAGCAGTTCTTC.